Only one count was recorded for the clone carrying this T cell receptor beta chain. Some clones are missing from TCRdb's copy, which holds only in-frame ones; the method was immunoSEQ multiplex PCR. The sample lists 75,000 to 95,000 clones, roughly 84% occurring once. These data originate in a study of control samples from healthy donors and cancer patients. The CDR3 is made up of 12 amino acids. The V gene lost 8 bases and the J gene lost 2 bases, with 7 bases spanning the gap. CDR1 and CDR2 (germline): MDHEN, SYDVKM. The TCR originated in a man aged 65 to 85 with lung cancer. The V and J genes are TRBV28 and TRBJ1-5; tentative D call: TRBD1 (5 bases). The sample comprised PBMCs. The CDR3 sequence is CASGGGNQPQHF. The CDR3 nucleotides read TGTGCCAGCGGGGGTGGCAATCAGCCCCAGCATTTT.